Detailed here is one T cell receptor (beta chain). Germline V CDR1 and CDR2: GTSNPN, SVGIG (reference sequence). V was trimmed by 0 bases and J by 7 bases, leaving 10 bases between them. This CDR3 comprises 13 residues. The data belong to a study of T-cell reconstitution after alpha-beta-depleted transplantation in children. Unique molecular identifiers featured in how the TCRbeta library was prepared. One entry per CDR3 protein, called by TCRdb with MiXCR from the PCR reads. The sample contains a few hundred thousand distinct CDR3 sequences, 15% to 20% of which appear only once. The origin of this receptor is a human donor who donated a stem cell graft to a child with acute lymphoblastic leukemia. The chain employs TRBV30 and TRBJ2-1; D might be TRBD2 (5 bases). The source was PBMCs from the stem cell graft donor, collected from the stem cell graft. In DNA, the CDR3 is TGTGCCTGGAGTGTATCACTAGGGAATGAGCAGTTCTTC. It is translated as CAWSVSLGNEQFF.